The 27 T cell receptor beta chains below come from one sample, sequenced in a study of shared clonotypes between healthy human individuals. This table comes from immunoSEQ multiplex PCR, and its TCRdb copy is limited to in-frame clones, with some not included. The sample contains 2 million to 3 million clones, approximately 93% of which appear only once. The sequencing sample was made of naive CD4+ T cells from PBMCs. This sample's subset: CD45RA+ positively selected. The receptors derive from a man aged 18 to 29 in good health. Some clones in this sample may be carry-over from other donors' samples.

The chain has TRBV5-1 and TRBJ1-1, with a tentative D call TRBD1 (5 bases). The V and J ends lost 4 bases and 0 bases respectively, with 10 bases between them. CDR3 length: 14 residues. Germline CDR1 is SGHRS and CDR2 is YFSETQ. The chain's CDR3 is CASSTGGMNTEAFF. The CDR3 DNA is TGCGCCAGCAGCACCGGGGGGATGAACACTGAAGCTTTCTTT.

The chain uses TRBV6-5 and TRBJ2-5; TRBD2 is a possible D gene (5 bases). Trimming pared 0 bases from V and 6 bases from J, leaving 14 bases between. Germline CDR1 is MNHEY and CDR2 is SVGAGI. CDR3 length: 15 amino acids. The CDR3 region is CASSYSSARAKTQYF. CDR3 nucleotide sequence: TGTGCCAGCAGTTACTCTAGTGCGAGGGCGAAGACCCAGTACTTC.

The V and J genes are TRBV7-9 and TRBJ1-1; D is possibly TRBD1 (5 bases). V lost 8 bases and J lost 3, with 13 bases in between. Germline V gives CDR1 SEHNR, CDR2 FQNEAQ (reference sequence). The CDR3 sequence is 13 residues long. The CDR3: CASGGQGHTEAFF. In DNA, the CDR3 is TGTGCCAGCGGTGGGCAGGGACACACTGAAGCTTTCTTT.

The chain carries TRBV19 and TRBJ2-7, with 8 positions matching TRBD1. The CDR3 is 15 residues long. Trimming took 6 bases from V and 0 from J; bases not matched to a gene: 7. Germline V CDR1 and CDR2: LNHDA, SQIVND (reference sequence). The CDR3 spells CASSQGQAFSYEQYF. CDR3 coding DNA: TGTGCCAGTAGCCAGGGACAGGCCTTCTCCTACGAGCAGTACTTC.

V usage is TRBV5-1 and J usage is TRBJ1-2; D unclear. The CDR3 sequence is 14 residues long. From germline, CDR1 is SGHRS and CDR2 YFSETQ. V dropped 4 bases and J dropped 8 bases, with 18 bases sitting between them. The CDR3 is CASSRRETNTGYTF. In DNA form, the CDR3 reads TGCGCCAGCAGCCGGCGAGAGACGAATACGGGCTACACCTTC.

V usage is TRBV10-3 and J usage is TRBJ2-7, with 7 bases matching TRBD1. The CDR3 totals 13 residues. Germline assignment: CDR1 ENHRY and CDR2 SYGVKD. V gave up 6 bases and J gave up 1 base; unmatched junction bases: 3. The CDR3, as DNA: TGTGCCATCAGGCCGACAGGGTCCTACGAGCAGTACTTC. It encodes CAIRPTGSYEQYF.

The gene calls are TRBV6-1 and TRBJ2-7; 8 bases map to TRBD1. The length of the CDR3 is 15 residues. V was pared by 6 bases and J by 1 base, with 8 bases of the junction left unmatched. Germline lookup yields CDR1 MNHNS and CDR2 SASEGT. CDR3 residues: CASRFDRGQSYEQYF. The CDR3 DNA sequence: TGTGCCAGCAGGTTTGACAGGGGTCAGTCCTACGAGCAGTACTTC.

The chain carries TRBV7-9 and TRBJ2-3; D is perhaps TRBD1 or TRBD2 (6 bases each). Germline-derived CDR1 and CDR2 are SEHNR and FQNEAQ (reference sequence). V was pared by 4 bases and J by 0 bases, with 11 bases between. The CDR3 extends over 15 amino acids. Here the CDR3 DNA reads TGTGCCAGCAGCTCCCGGGGGCCTAGCACAGATACGCAGTATTTT. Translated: CASSSRGPSTDTQYF.

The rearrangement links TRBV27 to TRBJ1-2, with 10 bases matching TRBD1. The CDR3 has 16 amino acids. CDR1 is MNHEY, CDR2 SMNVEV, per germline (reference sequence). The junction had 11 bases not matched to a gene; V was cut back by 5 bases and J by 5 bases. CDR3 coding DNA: TGTGCCAGCAGTACTACGGGACAGGGGCCTTATTATGGCTACACCTTC. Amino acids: CASSTTGQGPYYGYTF.

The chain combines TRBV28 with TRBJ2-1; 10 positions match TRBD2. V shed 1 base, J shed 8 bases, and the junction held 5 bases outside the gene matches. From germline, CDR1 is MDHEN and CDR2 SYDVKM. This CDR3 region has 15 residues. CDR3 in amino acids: CASSLLAGGPDEQFF. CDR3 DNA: TGTGCCAGCAGTTTATTAGCGGGAGGTCCGGATGAGCAGTTCTTC. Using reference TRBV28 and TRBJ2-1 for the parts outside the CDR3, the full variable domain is DVKVTQSSRYLVKRTGEKVFLECVQDMDHENMFWYRQDPGLGLRLIYFSYDVKMKEKGDIPEGYSVSREKKERFSLILESASTNQTSMYLCASSLLAGGPDEQFFGPGTRLTVL.

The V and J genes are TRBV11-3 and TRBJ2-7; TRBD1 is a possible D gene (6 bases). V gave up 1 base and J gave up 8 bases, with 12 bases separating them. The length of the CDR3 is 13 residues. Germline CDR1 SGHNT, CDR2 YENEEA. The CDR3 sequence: CASSLVPGHQQYF. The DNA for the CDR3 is TGTGCCAGCAGCTTAGTCCCGGGACACCAGCAGTACTTC. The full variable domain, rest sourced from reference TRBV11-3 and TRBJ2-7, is EAGVVQSPRYKIIEKKQPVAFWCNPISGHNTLYWYLQNLGQGPELLIRYENEEAVDDSQLPKDRFSAERLKGVDSTLKIQPAELGDSAVYLCASSLVPGHQQYFGPGTRLTVT.

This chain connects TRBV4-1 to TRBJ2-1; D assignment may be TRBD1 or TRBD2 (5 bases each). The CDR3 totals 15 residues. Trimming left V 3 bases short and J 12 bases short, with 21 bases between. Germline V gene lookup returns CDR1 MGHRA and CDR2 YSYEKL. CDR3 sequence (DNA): TGCGCCAGCAGCCAGGGGACGGCGTCCATGGTCCGGCAGTTCTTC. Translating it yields CASSQGTASMVRQFF.

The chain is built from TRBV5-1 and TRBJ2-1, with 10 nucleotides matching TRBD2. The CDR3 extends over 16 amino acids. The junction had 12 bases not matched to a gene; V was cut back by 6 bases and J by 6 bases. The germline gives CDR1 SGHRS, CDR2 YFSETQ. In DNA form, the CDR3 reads TGCGCCAGCATCCGTACAAGAGCGGGAGGGAGCAATGAGCAGTTCTTC. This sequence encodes CASIRTRAGGSNEQFF.

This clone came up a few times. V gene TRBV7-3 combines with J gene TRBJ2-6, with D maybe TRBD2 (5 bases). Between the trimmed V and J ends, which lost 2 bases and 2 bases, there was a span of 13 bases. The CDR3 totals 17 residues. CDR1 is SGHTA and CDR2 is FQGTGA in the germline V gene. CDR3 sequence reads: CASSLELRVTGANVLTF. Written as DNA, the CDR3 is TGTGCCAGCAGCTTAGAATTGCGGGTTACTGGGGCCAACGTCCTGACTTTC.

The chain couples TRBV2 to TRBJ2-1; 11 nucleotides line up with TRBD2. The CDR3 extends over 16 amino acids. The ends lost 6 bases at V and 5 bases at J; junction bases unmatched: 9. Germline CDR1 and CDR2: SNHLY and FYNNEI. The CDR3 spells CASRVAGGPGHNEQFF. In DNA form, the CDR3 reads TGTGCCAGCAGGGTAGCGGGAGGGCCTGGCCACAATGAGCAGTTCTTC.

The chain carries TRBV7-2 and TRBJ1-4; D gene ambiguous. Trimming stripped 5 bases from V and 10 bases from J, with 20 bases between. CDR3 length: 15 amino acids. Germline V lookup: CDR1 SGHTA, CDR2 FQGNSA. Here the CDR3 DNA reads TGTGCCAGCAGCAACGATTCAGGAACATACCGAAAACTGTTTTTT. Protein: CASSNDSGTYRKLFF.

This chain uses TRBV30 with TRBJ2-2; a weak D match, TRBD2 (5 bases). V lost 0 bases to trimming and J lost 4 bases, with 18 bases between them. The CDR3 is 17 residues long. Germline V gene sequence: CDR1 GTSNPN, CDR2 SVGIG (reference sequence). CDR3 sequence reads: CAWSVRFRGRATGELFF. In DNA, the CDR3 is TGTGCCTGGAGTGTACGCTTCCGTGGGAGAGCCACCGGGGAGCTGTTTTTT. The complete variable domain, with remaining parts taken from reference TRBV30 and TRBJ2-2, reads SQTIHQWPATLVQPVGSPLSLECTVEGTSNPNLYWYRQAAGRGLQLLFYSVGIGQISSEVPQNLSASRPQDRQFILSSKKLLLSDSGFYLCAWSVRFRGRATGELFFGEGSRLTVL.

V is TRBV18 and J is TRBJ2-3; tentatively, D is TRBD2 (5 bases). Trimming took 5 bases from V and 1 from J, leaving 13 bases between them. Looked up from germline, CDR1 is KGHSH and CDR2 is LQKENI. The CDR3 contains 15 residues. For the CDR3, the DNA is TGTGCCAGCTCAGTCGGGTGGGGAGGCACAGATACGCAGTATTTT. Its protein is CASSVGWGGTDTQYF.

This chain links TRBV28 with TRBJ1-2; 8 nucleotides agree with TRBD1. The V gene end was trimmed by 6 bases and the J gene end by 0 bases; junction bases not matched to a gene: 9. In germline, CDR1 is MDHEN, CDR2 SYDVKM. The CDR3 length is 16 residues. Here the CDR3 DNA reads TGTGCCAGCAGCCCCTCAGGGGGCAGGTCTAACTATGGCTACACCTTC. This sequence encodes CASSPSGGRSNYGYTF.

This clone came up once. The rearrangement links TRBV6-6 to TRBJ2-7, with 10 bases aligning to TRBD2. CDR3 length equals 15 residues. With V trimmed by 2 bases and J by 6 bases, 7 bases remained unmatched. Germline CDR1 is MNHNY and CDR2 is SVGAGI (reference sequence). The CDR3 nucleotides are TGTGCCAGCAGTTACCTGTCTAGCGGGAGTGGCGAGCAGTACTTC. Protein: CASSYLSSGSGEQYF.

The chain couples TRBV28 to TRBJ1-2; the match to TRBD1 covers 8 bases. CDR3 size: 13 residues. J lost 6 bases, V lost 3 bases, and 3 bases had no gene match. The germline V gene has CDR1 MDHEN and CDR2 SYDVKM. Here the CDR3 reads CASSFGQGHGYTF. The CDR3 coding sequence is TGTGCCAGCAGTTTTGGACAGGGCCATGGCTACACCTTC.

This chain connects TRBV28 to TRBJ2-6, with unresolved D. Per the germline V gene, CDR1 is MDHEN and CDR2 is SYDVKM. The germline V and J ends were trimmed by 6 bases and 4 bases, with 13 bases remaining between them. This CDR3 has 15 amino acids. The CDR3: CASSSTEAGANVLTF. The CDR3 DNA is TGTGCCAGCAGCTCCACAGAGGCGGGGGCCAACGTCCTGACTTTC.

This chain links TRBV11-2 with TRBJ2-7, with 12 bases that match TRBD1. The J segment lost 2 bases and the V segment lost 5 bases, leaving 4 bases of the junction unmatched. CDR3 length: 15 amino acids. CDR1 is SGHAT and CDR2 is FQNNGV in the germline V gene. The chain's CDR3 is CASSQGQGATYEQYF. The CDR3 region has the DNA TGTGCCAGCAGCCAGGGACAGGGGGCCACCTACGAGCAGTACTTC.

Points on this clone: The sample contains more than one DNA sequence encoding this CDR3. The CDR3 DNA reads TGTGCCAGCAGCTTAGCCTACAGGAACACTGAAGCTTTCTTT. This gives the protein CASSLAYRNTEAFF. The chain has TRBV7-2 and TRBJ1-1, with D uncertain. The germline V and J ends were trimmed by 0 bases and 1 base, with 6 bases remaining between them. The CDR3 extends over 14 amino acids. In germline, CDR1 is SGHTA, CDR2 FQGNSA.

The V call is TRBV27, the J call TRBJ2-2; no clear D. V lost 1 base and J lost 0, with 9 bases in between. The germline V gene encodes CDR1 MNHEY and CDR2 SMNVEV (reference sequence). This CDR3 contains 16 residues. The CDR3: CASSLFGQSNTGELFF. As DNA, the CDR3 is TGTGCCAGCAGTTTATTCGGGCAGTCGAACACCGGGGAGCTGTTTTTT.

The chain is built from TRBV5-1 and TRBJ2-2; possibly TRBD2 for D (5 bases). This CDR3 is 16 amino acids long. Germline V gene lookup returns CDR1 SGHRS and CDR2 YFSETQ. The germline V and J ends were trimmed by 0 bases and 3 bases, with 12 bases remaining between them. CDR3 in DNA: TGCGCCAGCAGCTTGGAAGGTAGCGTGTACACCGGGGAGCTGTTTTTT. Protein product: CASSLEGSVYTGELFF.

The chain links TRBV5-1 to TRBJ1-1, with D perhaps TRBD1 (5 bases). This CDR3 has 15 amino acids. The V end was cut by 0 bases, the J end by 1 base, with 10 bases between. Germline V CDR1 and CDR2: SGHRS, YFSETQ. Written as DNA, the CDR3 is TGCGCCAGCAGCTTGGCGGTGACAGCGAACACTGAAGCTTTCTTT. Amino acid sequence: CASSLAVTANTEAFF.